This T cell receptor (beta chain) was identified during a study of blood T cells in healthy people across ages. CDR3 length: 17 residues. Germline assignment: CDR1 WSHSY and CDR2 SAAADI. Trimming took 6 bases from V and 10 from J, leaving 25 bases between them. A second PCR of roughly 7 to 11 cycles used a sample-barcoded 5' primer and a J-beta primer mix. TCRdb called the 5' RACE reads again in MiXCR, with one record for every CDR3 protein. The sample has 1.4 million to 1.5 million distinct CDR3 sequences, 42% seen once. This clonotype originated in a woman aged 18-29 years in good health. The V gene is TRBV10-2, the J gene TRBJ1-6; a weak D match, TRBD1 (5 bases). The material sequenced was blood. The CDR3 protein is CASREGGAQGPYSPLHF. In DNA form, the CDR3 reads TGCGCCAGCAGGGAGGGCGGGGCGCAGGGACCATACTCACCCCTCCACTTT.